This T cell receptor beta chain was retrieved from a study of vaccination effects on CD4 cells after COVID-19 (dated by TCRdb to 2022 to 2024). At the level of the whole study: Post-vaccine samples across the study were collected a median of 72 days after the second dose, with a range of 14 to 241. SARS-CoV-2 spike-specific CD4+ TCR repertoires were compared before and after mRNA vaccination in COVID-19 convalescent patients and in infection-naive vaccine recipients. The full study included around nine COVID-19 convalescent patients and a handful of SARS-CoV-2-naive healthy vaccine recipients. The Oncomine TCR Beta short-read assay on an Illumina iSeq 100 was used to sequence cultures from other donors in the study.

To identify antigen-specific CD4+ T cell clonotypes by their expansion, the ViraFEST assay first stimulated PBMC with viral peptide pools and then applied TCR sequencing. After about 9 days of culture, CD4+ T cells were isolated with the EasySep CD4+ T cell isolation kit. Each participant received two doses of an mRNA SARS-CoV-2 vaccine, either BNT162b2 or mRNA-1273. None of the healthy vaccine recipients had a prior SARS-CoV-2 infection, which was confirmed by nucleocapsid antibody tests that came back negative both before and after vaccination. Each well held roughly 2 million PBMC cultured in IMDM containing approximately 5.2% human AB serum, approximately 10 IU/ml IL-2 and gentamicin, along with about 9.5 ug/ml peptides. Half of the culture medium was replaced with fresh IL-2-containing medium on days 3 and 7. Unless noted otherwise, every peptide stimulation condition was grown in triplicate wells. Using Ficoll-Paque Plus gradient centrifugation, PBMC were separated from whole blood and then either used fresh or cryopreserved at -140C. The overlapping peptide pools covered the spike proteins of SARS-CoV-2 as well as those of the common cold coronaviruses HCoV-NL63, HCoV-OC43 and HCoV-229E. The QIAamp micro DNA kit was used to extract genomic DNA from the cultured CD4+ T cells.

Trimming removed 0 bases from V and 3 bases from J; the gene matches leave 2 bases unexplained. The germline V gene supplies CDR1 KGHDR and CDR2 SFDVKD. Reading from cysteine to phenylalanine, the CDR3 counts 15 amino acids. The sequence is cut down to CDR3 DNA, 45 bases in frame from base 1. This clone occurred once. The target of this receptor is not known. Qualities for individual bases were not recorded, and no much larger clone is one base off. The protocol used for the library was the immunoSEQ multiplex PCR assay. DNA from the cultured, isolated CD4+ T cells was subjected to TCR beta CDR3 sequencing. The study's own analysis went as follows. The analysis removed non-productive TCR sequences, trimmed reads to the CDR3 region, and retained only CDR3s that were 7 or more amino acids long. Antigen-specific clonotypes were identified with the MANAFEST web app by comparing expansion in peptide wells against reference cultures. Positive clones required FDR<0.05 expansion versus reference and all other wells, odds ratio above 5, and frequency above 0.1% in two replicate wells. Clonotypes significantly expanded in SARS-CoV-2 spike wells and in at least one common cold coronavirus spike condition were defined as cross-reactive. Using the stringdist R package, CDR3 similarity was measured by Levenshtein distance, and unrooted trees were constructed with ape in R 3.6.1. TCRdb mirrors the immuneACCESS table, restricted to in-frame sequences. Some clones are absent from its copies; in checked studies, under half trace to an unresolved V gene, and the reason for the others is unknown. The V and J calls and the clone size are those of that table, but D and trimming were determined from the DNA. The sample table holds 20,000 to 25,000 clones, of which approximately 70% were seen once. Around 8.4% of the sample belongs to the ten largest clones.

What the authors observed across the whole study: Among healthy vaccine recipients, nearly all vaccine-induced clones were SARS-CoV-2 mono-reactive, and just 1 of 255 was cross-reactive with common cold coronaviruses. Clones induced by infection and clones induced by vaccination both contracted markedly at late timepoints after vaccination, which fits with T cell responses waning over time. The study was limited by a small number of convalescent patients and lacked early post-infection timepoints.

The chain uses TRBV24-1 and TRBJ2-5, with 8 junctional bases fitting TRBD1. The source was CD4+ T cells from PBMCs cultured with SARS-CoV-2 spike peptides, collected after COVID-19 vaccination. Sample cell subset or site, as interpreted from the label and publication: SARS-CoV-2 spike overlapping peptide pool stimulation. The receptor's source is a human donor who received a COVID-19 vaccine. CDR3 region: CATSDLGTGEETQYF. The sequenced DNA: TGTGCCACCAGTGATTTGGGGACAGGAGAAGAGACCCAGTACTTC.